This TCR beta chain was captured in a study of cytomegalovirus exposure and HLA in healthy donors. Study-level background: As an earlier analysis found, 180 million or so T cells yielded 90 million to 140 million unique TCR beta sequences.

This clone was observed a few times. Its antigen is as yet unknown. Overall study findings and caveats: The authors assumed roughly uniform sequencing depth across donors for presence/absence analyses.

V lost 0 bases, J lost 6 bases, and 9 bases lay in between. Germline lookup yields CDR1 SGHRS and CDR2 YFSETQ. The CDR3 runs 13 residues. Amplification used 60 Vbeta primers and 13 Jbeta primers. Method: immunoSEQ multiplex PCR; TCRdb's copy keeps in-frame clones and lacks some. The sample lists roughly 100,000 clones, around 75% occurring once. The sequencing input was PBMCs. The gene calls are TRBV5-1 and TRBJ1-1; D unresolved. This sequence was found in a man between 18 and 29 years old in good health and CMV-seropositive. The DNA for the CDR3 is TGCGCCAGCAGCTTGGGAGGGAAGGCTGAAGCTTTCTTT. It codes for CASSLGGKAEAFF.